This TCR beta chain was recorded in a study of patients and donors after allogeneic stem cell transplantation. Each CDR3 protein gets one entry after TCRdb re-called the RT-PCR reads with MiXCR. Among roughly 960,000 distinct CDR3 sequences listed, approximately 19% were seen once. This CDR3 has 13 amino acids. Looked up from germline, CDR1 is SGDLS and CDR2 is YYNGEE. V lost 4 bases to trimming and J lost 6 bases, with 14 bases between them. A few counts support this clonotype. The source material was blood, either unsorted or a sorted T cell fraction (not recorded which). The TCR was taken from a human donor who was either an allogeneic HSCT recipient or a stem cell or donor lymphocyte infusion donor (not recorded which). It is not recorded whose cells these are; they may come from a transplant donor. The V call is TRBV9, the J call TRBJ2-7; possible D gene TRBD2, 6 bases. The CDR3 DNA is TGTGCCAGCAGCCCACAGACTAGAGGCGAGCAGTACTTC. Protein: CASSPQTRGEQYF.